The clone carrying this T cell receptor (beta chain) came up a few times. Antigen unknown. This CDR3 has 13 residues. Germline assignment: CDR1 SQVTM and CDR2 ANQGSEA. V was cut by 4 bases and J by 3 bases, with 10 bases left in between. This sample was taken from a study of beta chain features in type 1 diabetes. Study-wide results and limits: PCR might favor shorter templates, but any such skew would affect patients and controls equally.

Sequencing targeted expressed TCRB transcripts, as all isolated RNA had been reverse transcribed. Measured with immunoSEQ multiplex PCR; TCRdb has only the in-frame clones, and not every one. Altogether about 210,000 clones are present, 9.5% to 13% being singletons, with the ten largest covering 1% to 1.5%. The source material was central memory CD4+ T cells from blood. V usage is TRBV29-1 and J usage is TRBJ1-5, with TRBD1 as a possible D gene (6 bases). The source of this sequence is a man younger than 35 in good health. CDR3 in amino acids: CSVAWTDNQPQHF. As DNA, the CDR3 is TGCAGCGTTGCTTGGACAGACAATCAGCCCCAGCATTTT.